This is a list of T cell receptor beta chains from one sample in a study of blood T cell repertoires in COVID-19. Profiled with immunoSEQ multiplex PCR; TCRdb holds only in-frame clones, not every one. The repertoire holds 370,000 or so clones, with roughly four fifths as singletons. The sequencing sample was made of peripheral blood. The origin of the receptors is a human donor with acute or convalescent COVID-19. The donor label of this sample is uncertain. Both conserved end residues are part of each CDR3. A D gene is named only where the DNA matches it firmly. The size field is filled for only some rows; it gives once, few, many or a size class.

j_gene | v_gene | d_gene | abundance | CDR3nt | CDR3aa
TRBJ1-1 | TRBV5-5 | TRBD1 | few | TGTGCCAGCAGCTCAGGACCGGGACAGCGCACTGAAGCTTTCTTT | CASSSGPGQRTEAFF
TRBJ2-3 | TRBV6-2/TRBV6-3 | TRBD2 | - | TGTGCCAGCAGTGATAGCGGGACAACGCAGTATTTT | CASSDSGTTQYF
TRBJ1-1 | TRBV18 | TRBD1 | once | TGTGCCAGCTCACCGACGGGACAGGGCCAGAACACTGAAGCTTTCTTT | CASSPTGQGQNTEAFF
TRBJ2-7 | TRBV11-2 | TRBD2 | - | TGTGCCAGCAGCTTACCCCGGATGTCTAGCGGTCCGACCTACGAGCAGTACTTC | CASSLPRMSSGPTYEQYF
TRBJ1-5 | TRBV19 | - | - | TGTGCCAGTAGTAGTCTAGGGGACACCTATCAGCCCCAGCATTTT | CASSSLGDTYQPQHF
TRBJ2-5 | TRBV2 | - | - | TGTGCCAGCAGTGATCGAGGGGAGGTGAGGGAGACCCAGTACTTC | CASSDRGEVRETQYF
TRBJ2-7 | TRBV12-5 | TRBD1 | - | TGTGCTAGTGGGAAGGGACAGCCCTACGAGCAGTACTTC | CASGKGQPYEQYF
TRBJ1-4 | TRBV14 | - | - | TGTGCCAGCGGTGCGGGCCTAAATGAAAAACTGTTTTTT | CASGAGLNEKLFF
TRBJ1-1 | TRBV5-1 | - | - | TGCGCCAGCAGCTTTAATAGGAACACTGAAGCTTTCTTT | CASSFNRNTEAFF
TRBJ1-5 | TRBV28 | TRBD1 | - | TGTGCCAGCAGTCAACAGGGGGCTCTCTTGGGTCAGCCCCAGCATTTT | CASSQQGALLGQPQHF
TRBJ1-2 | TRBV18 | - | - | TGTGCCAGCTCCCTCCGGGGCTATGGCTACACCTTC | CASSLRGYGYTF
TRBJ1-4 | TRBV28 | TRBD1 | - | TGTGCCAGCACCTCACAGGGGACTGAAAAACTGTTTTTT | CASTSQGTEKLFF
TRBJ2-1 | TRBV21-1 | - | - | TGTGCCAGCAGCAAAGTTGGCCTAGCGGGGTTCCGCTCCTACAATGAGCAGTTCTTC | CASSKVGLAGFRSYNEQFF
TRBJ2-5 | TRBV7-2 | TRBD2 | - | TGTGCCAGCAGCTTAGTGCTCATCGGGGCGGGGGGCCTCTCAGAGACCCAGTACTTC | CASSLVLIGAGGLSETQYF
TRBJ2-3 | TRBV5-5 | TRBD1 | - | TGTGCCAGCAGCGGGCTAGGGGGCCTGGCTCATACGCAGTATTTT | CASSGLGGLAHTQYF
TRBJ1-2 | TRBV5-1 | - | - | TGCGCCAGCAGGGAAACTATCGACTATGGCTACACCTTC | CASRETIDYGYTF
TRBJ2-7 | TRBV19 | - | - | TGTGCCAGTAGTATAGATTCGAGAGGGTCCTACGAGCAGTACTTC | CASSIDSRGSYEQYF
TRBJ1-1 | TRBV27 | - | - | TGTGCCAGCAGTCCGGGACATGGGCGGGAGACCACTGAAGCTTTCTTT | CASSPGHGRETTEAFF
TRBJ2-1 | TRBV19 | TRBD2 | - | TGTGCCAGTAGTACCCCGGGACTAGCGGGGGGCCTAAGACCCAATGAGCAGTTCTTC | CASSTPGLAGGLRPNEQFF
TRBJ2-1 | TRBV11-3 | - | - | TGTGCCAGCAGCTCAGACCTTCGCTCCTACAATGAGCAGTTCTTC | CASSSDLRSYNEQFF
TRBJ2-7 | TRBV6-6 | TRBD1 | once | TGTGCCAGCAGTTACGGACAGGGGAAGGCCTACGAGCAGTACTTC | CASSYGQGKAYEQYF
TRBJ2-1 | TRBV20-1 | - | once | TGCAGTGGGACTAACAATGAGCAGTTCTTC | CSGTNNEQFF
TRBJ2-1 | TRBV5-6 | TRBD2 | - | TGTGCCAGCAGCCTGAAAACTAGCGGGAGTGATGAGCAGTTCTTC | CASSLKTSGSDEQFF
TRBJ2-7 | TRBV3-1/TRBV3-2 | - | - | TGTGCCAGCAGCCAAGGACATGCAAGGGGCGAGCAGTACTTC | CASSQGHARGEQYF